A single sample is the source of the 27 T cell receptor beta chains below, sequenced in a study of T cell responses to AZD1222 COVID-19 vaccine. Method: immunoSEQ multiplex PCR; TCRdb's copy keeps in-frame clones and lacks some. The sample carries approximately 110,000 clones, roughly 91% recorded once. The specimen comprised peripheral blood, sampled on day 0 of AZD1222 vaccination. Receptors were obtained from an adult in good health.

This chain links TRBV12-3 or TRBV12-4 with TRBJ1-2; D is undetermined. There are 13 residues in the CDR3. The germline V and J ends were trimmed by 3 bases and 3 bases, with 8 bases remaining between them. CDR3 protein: CASSLGRDYGYTF. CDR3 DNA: TGTGCCAGCAGTTTGGGTCGGGACTATGGCTACACCTTC.

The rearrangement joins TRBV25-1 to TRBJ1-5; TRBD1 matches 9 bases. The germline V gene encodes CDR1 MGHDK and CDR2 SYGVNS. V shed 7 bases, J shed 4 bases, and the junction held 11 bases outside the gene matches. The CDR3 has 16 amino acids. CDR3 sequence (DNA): TGTGCCAGCAAGGACGGGACAGGGTGTCTTAATCAGCCCCAGCATTTT. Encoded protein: CASKDGTGCLNQPQHF.

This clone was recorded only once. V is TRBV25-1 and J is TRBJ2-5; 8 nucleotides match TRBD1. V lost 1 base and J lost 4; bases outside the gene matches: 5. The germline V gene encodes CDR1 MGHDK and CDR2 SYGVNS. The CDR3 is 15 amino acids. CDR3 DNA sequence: TGTGCCAGCAGTGAATTCGGACAGGGTAGAGAGACCCAGTACTTC. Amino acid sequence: CASSEFGQGRETQYF.

The CDR3 here is CASSRLEAYGYTF. In DNA form, the CDR3 reads TGTGCCAGTAGTAGACTGGAGGCCTATGGCTACACCTTC. The genes are TRBV19 and TRBJ1-2; D remains ambiguous. There are 13 residues in the CDR3. The ends were cut back, 4 bases at V and 4 bases at J, with 10 bases in the middle. Per the germline V gene, CDR1 is LNHDA and CDR2 is SQIVND (reference sequence).

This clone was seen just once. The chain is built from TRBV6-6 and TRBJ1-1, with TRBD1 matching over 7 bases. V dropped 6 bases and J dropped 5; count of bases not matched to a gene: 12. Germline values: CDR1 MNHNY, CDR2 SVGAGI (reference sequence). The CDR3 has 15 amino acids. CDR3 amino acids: CASRTTRQGATEAFF. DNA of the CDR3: TGTGCCAGCAGAACAACCCGACAGGGTGCAACTGAAGCTTTCTTT.

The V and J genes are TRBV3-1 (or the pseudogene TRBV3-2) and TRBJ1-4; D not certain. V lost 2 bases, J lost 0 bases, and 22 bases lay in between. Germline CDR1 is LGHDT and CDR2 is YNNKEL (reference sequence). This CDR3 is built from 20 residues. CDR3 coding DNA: TGTGCCAGCAGCCAAAACCCGGCAGGCCTCGTACCTCCAACTAATGAAAAACTGTTTTTT. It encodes CASSQNPAGLVPPTNEKLFF.

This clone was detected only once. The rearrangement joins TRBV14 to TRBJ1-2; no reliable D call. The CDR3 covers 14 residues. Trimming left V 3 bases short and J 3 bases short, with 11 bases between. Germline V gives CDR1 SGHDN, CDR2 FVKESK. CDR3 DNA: TGTGCCAGCAGCCATATCATCGGGGACTATGGCTACACCTTC. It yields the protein CASSHIIGDYGYTF.

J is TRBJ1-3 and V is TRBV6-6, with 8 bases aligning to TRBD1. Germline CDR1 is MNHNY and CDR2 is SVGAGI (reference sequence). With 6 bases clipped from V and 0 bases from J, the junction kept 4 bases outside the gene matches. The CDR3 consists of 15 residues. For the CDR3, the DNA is TGTGCCAGCAGCCGGGACAGGAGCTCTGGAAACACCATATATTTT. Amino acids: CASSRDRSSGNTIYF.

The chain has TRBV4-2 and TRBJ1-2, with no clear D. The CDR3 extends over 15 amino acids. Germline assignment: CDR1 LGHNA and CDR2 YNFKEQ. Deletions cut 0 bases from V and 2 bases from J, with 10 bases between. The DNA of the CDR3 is TGTGCCAGCAGCCAAGAAAGTTCCGTCAACTATGGCTACACCTTC. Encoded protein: CASSQESSVNYGYTF.

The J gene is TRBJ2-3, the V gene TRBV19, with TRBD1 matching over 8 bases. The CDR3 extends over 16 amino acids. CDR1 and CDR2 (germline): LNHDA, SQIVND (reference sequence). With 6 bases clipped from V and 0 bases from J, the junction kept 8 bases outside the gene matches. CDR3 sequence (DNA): TGTGCCAGTAGCCCCCACAGGGGGACTAGCACAGATACGCAGTATTTT. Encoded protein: CASSPHRGTSTDTQYF.

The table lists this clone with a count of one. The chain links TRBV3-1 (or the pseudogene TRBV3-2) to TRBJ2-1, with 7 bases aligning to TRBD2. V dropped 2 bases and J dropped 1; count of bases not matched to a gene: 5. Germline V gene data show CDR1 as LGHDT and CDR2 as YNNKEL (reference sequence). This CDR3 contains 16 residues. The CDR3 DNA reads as TGTGCCAGCAGCCAAATGGGGCGGGGGTCCTACAATGAGCAGTTCTTC. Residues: CASSQMGRGSYNEQFF.

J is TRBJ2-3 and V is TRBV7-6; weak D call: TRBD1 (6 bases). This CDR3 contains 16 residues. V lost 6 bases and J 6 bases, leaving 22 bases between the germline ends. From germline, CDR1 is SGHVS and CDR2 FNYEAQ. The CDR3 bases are TGTGCCAGCAGACCCACAGCTCGCCTAAGGGGGGATACGCAGTATTTT. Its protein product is CASRPTARLRGDTQYF.

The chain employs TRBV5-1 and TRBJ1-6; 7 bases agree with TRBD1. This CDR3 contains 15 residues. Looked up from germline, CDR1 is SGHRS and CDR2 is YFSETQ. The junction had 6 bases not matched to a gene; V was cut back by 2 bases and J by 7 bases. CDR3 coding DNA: TGCGCCAGCAGCTTATCCGGGACAGAGAATTCACCCCTCCACTTT. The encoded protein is CASSLSGTENSPLHF. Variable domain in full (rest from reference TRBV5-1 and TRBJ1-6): KAGVTQTPRYLIKTRGQQVTLSCSPISGHRSVSWYQQTPGQGLQFLFEYFSETQRNKGNFPGRFSGRQFSNSRSEMNVSTLELGDSALYLCASSLSGTENSPLHFGNGTRLTVT.

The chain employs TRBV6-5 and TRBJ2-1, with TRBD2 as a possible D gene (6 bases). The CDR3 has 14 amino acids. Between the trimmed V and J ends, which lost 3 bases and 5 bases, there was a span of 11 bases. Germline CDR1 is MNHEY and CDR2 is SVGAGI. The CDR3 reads CASSYWRENNEQFF. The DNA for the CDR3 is TGTGCCAGCAGTTATTGGAGGGAGAACAATGAGCAGTTCTTC.

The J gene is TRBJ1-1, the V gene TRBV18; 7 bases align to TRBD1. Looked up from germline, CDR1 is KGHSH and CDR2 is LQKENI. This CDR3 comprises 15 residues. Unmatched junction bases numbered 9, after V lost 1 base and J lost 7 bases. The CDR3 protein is CASSPQGAGLDEAFF. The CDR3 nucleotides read TGTGCCAGCTCACCACAGGGGGCCGGGTTGGATGAAGCTTTCTTT.

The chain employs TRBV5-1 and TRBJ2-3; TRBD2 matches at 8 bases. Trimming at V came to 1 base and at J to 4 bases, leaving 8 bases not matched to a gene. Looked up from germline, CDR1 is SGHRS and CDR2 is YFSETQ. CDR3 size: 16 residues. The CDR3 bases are TGCGCCAGCAGCTTGATTTCGACTAGCGCGGCAGATACGCAGTATTTT. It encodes CASSLISTSAADTQYF.

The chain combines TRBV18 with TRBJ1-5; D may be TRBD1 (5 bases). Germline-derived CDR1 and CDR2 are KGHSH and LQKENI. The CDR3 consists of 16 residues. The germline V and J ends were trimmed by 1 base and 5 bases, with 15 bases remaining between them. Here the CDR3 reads CASSPRATAPYQPQHF. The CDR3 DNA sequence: TGTGCCAGCTCACCACGGGCGACAGCCCCTTATCAGCCCCAGCATTTT.

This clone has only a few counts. CDR3 coding DNA: TGTGCCAGCAGGACCGGGACGGGGGAGACCCAGTACTTC. Translating it yields CASRTGTGETQYF. The V and J genes are TRBV12-3 or TRBV12-4 and TRBJ2-5, with D perhaps matching TRBD1 or TRBD2 (5 bases each). CDR3 length: 13 residues. V shed 6 bases and J shed 5 bases, with 13 bases lying between them.

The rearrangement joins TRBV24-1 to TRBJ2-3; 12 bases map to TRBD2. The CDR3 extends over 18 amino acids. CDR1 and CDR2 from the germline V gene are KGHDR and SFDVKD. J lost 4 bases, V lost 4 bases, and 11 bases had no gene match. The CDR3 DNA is TGTGCCACCAGTGACCGTTCGCGGACTAGCGGGGACTCAGATACGCAGTATTTT. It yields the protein CATSDRSRTSGDSDTQYF.

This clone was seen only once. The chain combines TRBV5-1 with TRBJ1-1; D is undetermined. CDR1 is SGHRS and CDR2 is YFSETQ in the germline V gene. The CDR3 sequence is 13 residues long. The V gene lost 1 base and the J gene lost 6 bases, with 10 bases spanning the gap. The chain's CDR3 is CASSLNEQPEAFF. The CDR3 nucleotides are TGCGCCAGCAGCTTGAACGAACAGCCTGAAGCTTTCTTT.

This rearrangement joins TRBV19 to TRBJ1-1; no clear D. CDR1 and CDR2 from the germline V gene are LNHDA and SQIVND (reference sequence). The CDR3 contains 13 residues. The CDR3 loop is CGNGLLMNTEAFF. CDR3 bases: TGTGGGAATGGCCTTCTTATGAACACTGAAGCTTTCTTT.

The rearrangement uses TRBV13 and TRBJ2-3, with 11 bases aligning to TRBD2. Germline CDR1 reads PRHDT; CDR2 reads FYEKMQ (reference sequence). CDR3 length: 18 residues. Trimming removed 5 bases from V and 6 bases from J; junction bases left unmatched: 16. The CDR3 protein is CASSAILIAGGPADTQYF. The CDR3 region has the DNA TGTGCCAGCAGCGCAATCCTGATAGCGGGAGGGCCAGCGGATACGCAGTATTTT. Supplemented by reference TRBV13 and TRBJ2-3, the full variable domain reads AAGVIQSPRHLIKEKRETATLKCYPIPRHDTVYWYQQGPGQDPQFLISFYEKMQSDKGSIPDRFSAQQFSDYHSELNMSSLELGDSALYFCASSAILIAGGPADTQYFGPGTRLTVL.

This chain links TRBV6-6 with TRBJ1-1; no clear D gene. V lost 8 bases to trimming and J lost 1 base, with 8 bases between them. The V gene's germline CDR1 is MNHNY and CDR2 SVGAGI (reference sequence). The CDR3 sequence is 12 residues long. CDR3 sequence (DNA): TGTGCCAGCGGGATCTCGAACACTGAAGCTTTCTTT. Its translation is CASGISNTEAFF.

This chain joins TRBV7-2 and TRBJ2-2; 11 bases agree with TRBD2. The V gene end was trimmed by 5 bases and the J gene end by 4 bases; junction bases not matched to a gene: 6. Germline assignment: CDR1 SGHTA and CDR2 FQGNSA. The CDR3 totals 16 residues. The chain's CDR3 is CASSPRLAGITGELFF. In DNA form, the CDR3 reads TGTGCCAGCAGCCCAAGACTAGCGGGGATCACCGGGGAGCTGTTTTTT.

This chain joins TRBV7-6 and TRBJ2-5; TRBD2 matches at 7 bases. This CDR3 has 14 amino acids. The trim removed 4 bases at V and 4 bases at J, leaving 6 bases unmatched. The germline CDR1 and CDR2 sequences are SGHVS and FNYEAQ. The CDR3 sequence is CASSSSGRGETQYF. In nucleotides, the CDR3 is TGTGCCAGCAGCTCATCAGGGAGGGGAGAGACCCAGTACTTC.

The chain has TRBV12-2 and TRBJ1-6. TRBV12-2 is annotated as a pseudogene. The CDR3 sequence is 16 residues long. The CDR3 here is CASRLGRSSYNSPLHF. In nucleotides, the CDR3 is TGTGCAAGTCGCTTAGGAAGGAGCTCCTATAATTCACCCCTCCACTTT.

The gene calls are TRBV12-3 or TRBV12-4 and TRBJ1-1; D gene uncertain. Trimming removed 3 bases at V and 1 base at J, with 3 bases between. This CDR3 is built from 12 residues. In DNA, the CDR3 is TGTGCCAGCAGTTTTGGGAACACTGAAGCTTTCTTT. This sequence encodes CASSFGNTEAFF.